A selection of T cell receptor beta chains follows, all from one sample in a study of vaccination and CD4 T cells after COVID-19. TCRdb reprocessed the PCR reads with MiXCR, giving one entry per CDR3 protein. The sample consists of about 21,000 distinct CDR3 sequences, less than 50% of them appearing once. No antigens are known for them. Sequencing was performed on CD4+ T cells from blood, cultured in vitro, taken before SARS-CoV-2 vaccination. These receptors were taken from a human donor who had recovered from COVID-19. The CDR3 runs from the conserved cysteine through the conserved F or W. D genes are given only for firm matches. Some rows have no size entry. The others give once, few or many, or a class for an expanded clone.

-	TRBJ1-5	TRBV12-3/TRBV12-4	TRBD1	CASSLTGQGNQPQHF	TGTGCCAGCAGTTTAACGGGACAGGGTAATCAGCCCCAGCATTTT
few	TRBJ2-7	TRBV11-2	-	CASSSPTESYEQYF	TGTGCCAGCAGCTCACCGACAGAGTCCTACGAGCAGTACTTC
-	TRBJ2-3	TRBV30	-	CAWSVGSPDTQYF	TGTGCCTGGAGTGTCGGTAGCCCAGATACGCAGTATTTT
-	TRBJ1-1	TRBV29-1	-	CSVEVAAQQKAFF	TGCAGCGTTGAGGTGGCAGCCCAACAGAAAGCTTTCTTT
-	TRBJ2-7	TRBV18	-	CASSPQPGVTYEQYF	TGTGCCAGCTCACCACAACCAGGGGTTACCTACGAGCAGTACTTC
few	TRBJ2-7	TRBV28	-	CASSLFGETKYEQYF	TGTGCCAGCAGTTTATTCGGGGAAACCAAATACGAGCAGTACTTC
-	TRBJ1-1	TRBV11-1	TRBD1	CASSWMGQGSEAFF	TGTGCCAGCAGCTGGATGGGACAGGGGAGTGAAGCTTTCTTT
-	TRBJ1-2	TRBV9	-	CASSTLHGGGYTF	TGTGCCAGCAGCACCCTTCACGGTGGCGGCTACACCTTC
few	TRBJ2-3	TRBV19	TRBD2	CASKSSGEVGRDTQYF	TGTGCCAGTAAGTCTAGCGGGGAAGTCGGTAGAGATACGCAGTATTTT
-	TRBJ2-1	TRBV2	-	CASSEVNEQFF	TGTGCCAGCAGTGAAGTCAATGAGCAGTTCTTC
-	TRBJ1-1	TRBV20-1	TRBD1	CSAKVQGAGEAFF	TGCAGTGCTAAGGTACAGGGGGCAGGTGAAGCTTTCTTT
-	TRBJ1-5	TRBV7-2	-	CASSLGPNQPQHF	TGTGCCAGCAGCTTAGGTCCCAATCAGCCCCAGCATTTT
few	TRBJ1-6	TRBV11-3	-	CASSFVTVNSPLHF	TGTGCCAGCAGCTTCGTGACGGTTAATTCACCCCTCCACTTT
-	TRBJ2-2	TRBV4-2	-	CASSQGDWTLNTGELFF	TGTGCCAGCAGCCAGGGGGACTGGACCTTAAACACCGGGGAGCTGTTTTTT
-	TRBJ2-7	TRBV27	-	CASSSRLGGEQYF	TGTGCCAGCAGTTCCCGACTGGGGGGCGAGCAGTACTTC
-	TRBJ2-6	TRBV19	-	CASSRREAGANVLTF	TGTGCCAGTAGTAGGAGGGAAGCTGGGGCCAACGTCCTGACTTTC
-	TRBJ2-3	TRBV20-1	TRBD2	CSARGFGGAGTDTQYF	TGCAGTGCTAGAGGGTTCGGGGGGGCTGGCACAGATACGCAGTATTTT
few	TRBJ2-1	TRBV7-2	-	CASSPIGGSSYNEQFF	TGTGCCAGCAGCCCAATAGGGGGAAGCTCCTACAATGAGCAGTTCTTC
few	TRBJ2-3	TRBV19	TRBD2	CASSRTSGGTGDTQYF	TGTGCCAGTAGTCGGACTAGCGGGGGGACGGGAGATACGCAGTATTTT
-	TRBJ2-6	TRBV5-6	-	CASSGGLSGANVLTF	TGTGCCAGCAGCGGAGGACTATCTGGGGCCAACGTCCTGACTTTC
-	TRBJ1-1	TRBV7-9	-	CASSPPGSHTEAFF	TGTGCCAGCAGCCCCCCGGGTTCCCACACTGAAGCTTTCTTT
-	TRBJ2-7	TRBV7-9	TRBD1	CASSSDRVSVRQYF	TGTGCCAGCAGCTCAGACAGGGTGAGCGTCAGGCAGTACTTC
-	TRBJ2-7	TRBV2	-	CASSRRSSYEQYF	TGTGCCAGCAGCCGCAGAAGCTCCTACGAGCAGTACTTC
-	TRBJ1-5	TRBV6-2/TRBV6-3	-	CASRPPSSNQPQHF	TGTGCCAGCAGACCCCCAAGTAGCAATCAGCCCCAGCATTTT
-	TRBJ1-6	TRBV6-5	-	CASSYSTGDGSPLHF	TGTGCCAGCAGTTACTCGACCGGGGATGGATCACCCCTCCACTTT
-	TRBJ1-5	TRBV4-1	-	CASSLGPYESQHF	TGCGCCAGCAGCTTGGGTCCGTACGAGTCCCAGCATTTT
-	TRBJ1-4	TRBV7-7	-	CASSLDFAGRLFF	TGTGCCAGCAGCTTAGATTTTGCAGGGAGACTGTTTTTT
few	TRBJ1-2	TRBV28	-	CAIPTGAGKSGYTF	TGTGCCATCCCCACTGGGGCAGGGAAGAGTGGCTACACCTTC
-	TRBJ2-7	TRBV6-2/TRBV6-3	TRBD2	CASSGGGSYEQYF	TGTGCCAGCAGTGGCGGGGGTTCCTACGAGCAGTACTTC
few	TRBJ2-6	TRBV11-2	-	CASSLGVGGANVLTF	TGTGCCAGCAGCTTGGGGGTAGGTGGGGCCAACGTCCTGACTTTC
-	TRBJ1-1	TRBV7-9	TRBD1	CASSLDFQGGTDEAFF	TGTGCCAGCAGCTTAGATTTTCAGGGGGGGACCGATGAAGCTTTCTTT
-	TRBJ1-5	TRBV30	-	CAWSGTNQPQHF	TGTGCCTGGAGTGGAACGAATCAGCCCCAGCATTTT
-	TRBJ1-5	TRBV6-1	-	CASRPDSKNQPQHF	TGTGCCAGCAGGCCCGACAGCAAAAATCAGCCCCAGCATTTT
-	TRBJ2-7	TRBV20-1	-	CSIVLGAYEQYF	TGCAGTATAGTACTTGGGGCATACGAGCAGTACTTC
-	TRBJ1-5	TRBV19	-	CASSIQGSNQPQHF	TGTGCCAGTAGTATCCAGGGCTCCAATCAGCCCCAGCATTTT
few	TRBJ2-3	TRBV7-2	-	CASSLDRTDTQYF	TGTGCCAGCAGCTTAGACCGCACAGATACGCAGTATTTT
few	TRBJ1-5	TRBV2	-	CASSSLQRGNQPQHF	TGTGCCAGCAGTTCTCTTCAAAGAGGCAATCAGCCCCAGCATTTT
-	TRBJ1-1	TRBV12-3/TRBV12-4	-	CASSLRQGISEAFF	TGTGCCAGCAGTTTACGGCAGGGGATAAGTGAAGCTTTCTTT
-	TRBJ2-2	TRBV5-6	-	CASSFSPTNTGELFF	TGTGCCAGCAGCTTTTCCCCGACTAACACCGGGGAGCTGTTTTTT
-	TRBJ1-6	TRBV4-3	-	CASSQVGVESPLHF	TGCGCCAGCAGCCAAGTGGGGGTGGAAAGTCCCCTCCACTTT
few	TRBJ1-3	TRBV7-9	TRBD1	CASSLVGQRNTIYF	TGTGCCAGCAGCTTAGTGGGACAGAGAAACACCATATATTTT
-	TRBJ1-1	TRBV6-5	-	CASSYYRLSAEAFF	TGTGCCAGCAGTTACTACAGGCTGAGTGCTGAAGCTTTCTTT
few	TRBJ1-6	TRBV6-1	-	CASIGGRNSPLHF	TGTGCCAGCATCGGTGGGCGAAATTCACCCCTCCACTTT
-	TRBJ1-1	TRBV20-1	-	CSARGQGGGEAFF	TGCAGTGCTAGAGGGCAGGGAGGAGGGGAAGCTTTCTTT
once	TRBJ1-2	TRBV11-1	-	CASRRPEPAYGYTF	TGTGCCAGCAGGCGACCGGAACCGGCTTATGGCTACACCTTC
-	TRBJ2-7	TRBV5-1	TRBD1	CASSGTGVYEQYF	TGCGCCAGCTCCGGGACAGGAGTATACGAGCAGTACTTC
few	TRBJ1-5	TRBV19	-	CASSEGPHQPQHF	TGTGCCAGTAGTGAAGGGCCGCATCAGCCCCAGCATTTT
few	TRBJ2-3	TRBV20-1	TRBD1	CSAQTGGGTDTQYF	TGCAGTGCCCAGACAGGGGGCGGGACAGATACGCAGTATTTT
-	TRBJ2-7	TRBV19	-	CASSMGLRYEQYF	TGTGCCAGTAGTATGGGGCTCCGATACGAGCAGTACTTC
-	TRBJ1-1	TRBV18	-	CASSLKEGDTEAFF	TGTGCCAGCTCCCTCAAGGAGGGGGACACTGAAGCTTTCTTT
-	TRBJ2-1	TRBV27	TRBD1	CASSQDRASSYNEQFF	TGTGCCAGCAGTCAAGACAGGGCGAGCTCCTACAATGAGCAGTTCTTC
-	TRBJ1-5	TRBV12-3/TRBV12-4	TRBD1	CASSSLGQGNQPQHF	TGTGCCAGCAGCTCCTTAGGACAGGGTAATCAGCCCCAGCATTTT
-	TRBJ2-5	TRBV12-3/TRBV12-4	-	CATRRRQETQYF	TGTGCCACCCGACGTCGACAAGAGACCCAGTACTTC